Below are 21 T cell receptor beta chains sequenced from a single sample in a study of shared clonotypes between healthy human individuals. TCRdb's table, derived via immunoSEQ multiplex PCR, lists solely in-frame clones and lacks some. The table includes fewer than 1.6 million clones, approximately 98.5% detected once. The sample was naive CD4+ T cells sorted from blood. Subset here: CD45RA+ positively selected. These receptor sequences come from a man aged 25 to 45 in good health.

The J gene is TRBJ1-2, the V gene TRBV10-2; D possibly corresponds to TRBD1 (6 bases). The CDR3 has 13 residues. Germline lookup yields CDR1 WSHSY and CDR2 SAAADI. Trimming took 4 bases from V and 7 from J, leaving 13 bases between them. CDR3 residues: CASSGGRGSGYTF. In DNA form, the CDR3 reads TGCGCCAGCAGTGGGGGCAGGGGTAGTGGCTACACCTTC.

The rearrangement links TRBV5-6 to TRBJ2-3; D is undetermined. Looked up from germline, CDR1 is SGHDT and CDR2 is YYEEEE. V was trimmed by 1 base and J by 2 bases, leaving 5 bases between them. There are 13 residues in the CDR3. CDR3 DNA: TGTGCCAGCAGCTTGATTAACACAGATACGCAGTATTTT. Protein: CASSLINTDTQYF.

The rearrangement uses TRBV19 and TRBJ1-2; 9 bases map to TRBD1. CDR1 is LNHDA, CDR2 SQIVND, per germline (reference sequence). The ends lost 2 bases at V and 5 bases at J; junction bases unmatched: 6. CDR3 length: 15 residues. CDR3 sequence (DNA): TGTGCCAGTAGTATACCAAAACAGGGGGCTTATGGCTACACCTTC. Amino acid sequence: CASSIPKQGAYGYTF.

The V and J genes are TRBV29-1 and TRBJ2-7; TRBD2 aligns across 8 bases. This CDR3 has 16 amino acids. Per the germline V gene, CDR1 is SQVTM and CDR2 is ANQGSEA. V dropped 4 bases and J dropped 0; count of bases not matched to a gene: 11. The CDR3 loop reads CSVGGLAGPSSYEQYF. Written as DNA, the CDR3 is TGCAGCGTTGGCGGGCTAGCGGGCCCAAGCTCCTACGAGCAGTACTTC.

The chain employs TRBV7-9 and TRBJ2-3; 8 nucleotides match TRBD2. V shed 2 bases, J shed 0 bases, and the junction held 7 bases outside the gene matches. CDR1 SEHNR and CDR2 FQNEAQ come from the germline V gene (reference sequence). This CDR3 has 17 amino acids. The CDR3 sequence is CASSLMPGLGSTDTQYF. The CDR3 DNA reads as TGTGCCAGCAGCTTAATGCCGGGACTAGGGAGCACAGATACGCAGTATTTT.

DNA of the CDR3: TGTGCCAGCAGCTTGGGGACTAGCGGACAAGAGACCCAGTACTTC. It is translated as CASSLGTSGQETQYF. The chain links TRBV11-3 to TRBJ2-5; 11 bases align to TRBD2. The CDR3 runs 15 residues. With V trimmed by 3 bases and J by 2 bases, 2 bases remained unmatched. Germline V gene lookup returns CDR1 SGHNT and CDR2 YENEEA.

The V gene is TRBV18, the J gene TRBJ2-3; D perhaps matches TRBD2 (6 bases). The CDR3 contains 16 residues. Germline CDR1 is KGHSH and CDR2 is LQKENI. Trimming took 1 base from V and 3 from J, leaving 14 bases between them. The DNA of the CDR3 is TGTGCCAGCTCACCACTATCGGGGGAGTTAACAGATACGCAGTATTTT. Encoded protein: CASSPLSGELTDTQYF.

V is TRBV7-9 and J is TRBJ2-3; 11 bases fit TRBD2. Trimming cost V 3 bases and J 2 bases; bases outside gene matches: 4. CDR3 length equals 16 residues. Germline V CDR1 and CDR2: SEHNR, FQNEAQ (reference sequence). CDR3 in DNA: TGTGCCAGCAGCTTCGGGACTAGCGGCCACACAGATACGCAGTATTTT. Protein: CASSFGTSGHTDTQYF.

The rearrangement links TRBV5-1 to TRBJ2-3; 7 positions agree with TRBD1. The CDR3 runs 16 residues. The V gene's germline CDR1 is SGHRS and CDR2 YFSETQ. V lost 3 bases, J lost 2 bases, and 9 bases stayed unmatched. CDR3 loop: CASSSEGGQITDTQYF. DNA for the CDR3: TGCGCCAGCAGCTCGGAAGGGGGCCAGATCACAGATACGCAGTATTTT.

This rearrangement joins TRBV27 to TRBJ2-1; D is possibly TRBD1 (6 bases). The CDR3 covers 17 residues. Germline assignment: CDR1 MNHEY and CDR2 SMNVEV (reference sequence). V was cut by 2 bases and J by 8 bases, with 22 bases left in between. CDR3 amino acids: CASSLRGQGMGAHEQFF. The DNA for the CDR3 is TGTGCCAGCAGTTTAAGGGGACAAGGGATGGGCGCCCATGAGCAGTTCTTC.

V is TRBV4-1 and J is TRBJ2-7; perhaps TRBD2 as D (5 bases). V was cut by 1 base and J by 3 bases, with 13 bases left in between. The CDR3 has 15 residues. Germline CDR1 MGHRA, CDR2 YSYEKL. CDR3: CASSQVGGSIYEQYF. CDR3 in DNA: TGCGCCAGCAGCCAAGTTGGTGGGAGTATCTACGAGCAGTACTTC.

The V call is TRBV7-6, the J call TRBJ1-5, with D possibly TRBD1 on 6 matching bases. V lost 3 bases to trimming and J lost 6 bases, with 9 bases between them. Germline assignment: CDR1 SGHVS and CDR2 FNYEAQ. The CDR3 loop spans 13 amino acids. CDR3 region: CASSLDRLQPQHF. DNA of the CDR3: TGTGCCAGCAGCTTGGACAGACTTCAGCCCCAGCATTTT.

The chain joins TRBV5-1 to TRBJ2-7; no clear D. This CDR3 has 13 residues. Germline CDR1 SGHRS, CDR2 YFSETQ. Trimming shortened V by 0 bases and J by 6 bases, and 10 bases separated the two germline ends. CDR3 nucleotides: TGCGCCAGCAGCTTGGACCCCTCTTCCGAGCAGTACTTC. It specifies CASSLDPSSEQYF.

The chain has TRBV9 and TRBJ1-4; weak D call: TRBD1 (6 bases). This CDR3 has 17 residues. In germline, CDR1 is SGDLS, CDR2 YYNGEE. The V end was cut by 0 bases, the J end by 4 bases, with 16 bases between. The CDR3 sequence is CASSVDRVSFDNEKLFF. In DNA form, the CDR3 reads TGTGCCAGCAGCGTAGACAGGGTCAGCTTCGATAATGAAAAACTGTTTTTT.

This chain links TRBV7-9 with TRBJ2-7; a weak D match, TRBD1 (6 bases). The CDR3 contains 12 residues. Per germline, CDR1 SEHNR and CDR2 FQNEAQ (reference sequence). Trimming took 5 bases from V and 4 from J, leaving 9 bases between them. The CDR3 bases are TGTGCCAGCAGCATCACAGGGTACGAGCAGTACTTC. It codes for CASSITGYEQYF. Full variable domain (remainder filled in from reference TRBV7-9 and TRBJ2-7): DTGVSQNPRHKITKRGQNVTFRCDPISEHNRLYWYRQTLGQGPEFLTYFQNEAQLEKSRLLSDRFSAERPKGSFSTLEIQRTEQGDSAMYLCASSITGYEQYFGPGTRLTVT.

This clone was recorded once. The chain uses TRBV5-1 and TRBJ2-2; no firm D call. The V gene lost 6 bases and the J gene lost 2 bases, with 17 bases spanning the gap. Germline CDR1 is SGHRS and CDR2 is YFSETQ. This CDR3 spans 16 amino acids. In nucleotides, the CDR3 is TGCGCCAGCACTTTCTTTAGCCTTCTCAACACCGGGGAGCTGTTTTTT. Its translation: CASTFFSLLNTGELFF.

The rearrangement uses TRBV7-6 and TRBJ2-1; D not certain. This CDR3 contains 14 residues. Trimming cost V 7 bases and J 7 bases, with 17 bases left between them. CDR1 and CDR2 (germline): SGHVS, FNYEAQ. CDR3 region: CASTGARGINEQFF. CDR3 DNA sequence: TGTGCCAGCACCGGAGCTCGAGGCATAAATGAGCAGTTCTTC. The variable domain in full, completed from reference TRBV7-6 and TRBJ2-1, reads GAGVSQSPRYKVTKRGQDVALRCDPISGHVSLYWYRQALGQGPEFLTYFNYEAQQDKSGLPNDRFSAERPEGSISTLTIQRTEQRDSAMYRCASTGARGINEQFFGPGTRLTVL.

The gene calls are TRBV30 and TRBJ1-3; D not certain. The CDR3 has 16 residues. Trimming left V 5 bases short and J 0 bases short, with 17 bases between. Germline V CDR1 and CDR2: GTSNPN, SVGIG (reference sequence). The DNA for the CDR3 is TGTGCCTGGCGGAAACTTTCCTACAGCTCTGGAAACACCATATATTTT. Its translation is CAWRKLSYSSGNTIYF.

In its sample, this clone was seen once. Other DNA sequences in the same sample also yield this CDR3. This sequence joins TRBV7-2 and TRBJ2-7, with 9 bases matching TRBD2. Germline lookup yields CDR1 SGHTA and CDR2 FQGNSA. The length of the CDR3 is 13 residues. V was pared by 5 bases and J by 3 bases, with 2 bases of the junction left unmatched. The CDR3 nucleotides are TGTGCCAGCAGCGGTAGCGGGAGCTACGAGCAGTACTTC. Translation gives CASSGSGSYEQYF.

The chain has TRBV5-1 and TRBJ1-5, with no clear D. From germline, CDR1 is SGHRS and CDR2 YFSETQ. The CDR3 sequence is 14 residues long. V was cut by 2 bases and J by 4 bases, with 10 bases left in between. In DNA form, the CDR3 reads TGCGCCAGCAGCTTAAACAGCGATAATCAGCCCCAGCATTTT. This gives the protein CASSLNSDNQPQHF. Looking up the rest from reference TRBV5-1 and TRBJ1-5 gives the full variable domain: KAGVTQTPRYLIKTRGQQVTLSCSPISGHRSVSWYQQTPGQGLQFLFEYFSETQRNKGNFPGRFSGRQFSNSRSEMNVSTLELGDSALYLCASSLNSDNQPQHFGDGTRLSIL.

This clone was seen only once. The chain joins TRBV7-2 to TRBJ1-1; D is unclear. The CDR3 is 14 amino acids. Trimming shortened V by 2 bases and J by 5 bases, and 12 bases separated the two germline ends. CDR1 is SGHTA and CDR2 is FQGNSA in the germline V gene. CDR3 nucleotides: TGTGCCAGCAGCTTAAGTCAGAGCCGAACTGAAGCTTTCTTT. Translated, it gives CASSLSQSRTEAFF. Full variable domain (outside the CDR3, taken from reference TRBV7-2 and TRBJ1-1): GAGVSQSPSNKVTEKGKDVELRCDPISGHTALYWYRQSLGQGLEFLIYFQGNSAPDKSGLPSDRFSAERTGGSVSTLTIQRTQQEDSAVYLCASSLSQSRTEAFFGQGTRLTVV.